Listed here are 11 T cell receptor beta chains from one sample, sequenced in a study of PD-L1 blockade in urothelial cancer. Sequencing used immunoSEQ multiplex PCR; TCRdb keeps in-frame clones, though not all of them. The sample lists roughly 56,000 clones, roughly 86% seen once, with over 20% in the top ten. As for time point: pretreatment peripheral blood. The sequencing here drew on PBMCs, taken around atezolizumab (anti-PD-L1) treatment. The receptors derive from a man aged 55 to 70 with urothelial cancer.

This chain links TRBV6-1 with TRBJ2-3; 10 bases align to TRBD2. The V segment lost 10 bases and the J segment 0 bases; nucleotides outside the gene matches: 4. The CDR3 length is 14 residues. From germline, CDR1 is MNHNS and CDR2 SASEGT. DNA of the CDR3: TGTGCCACCAAGACTAGCGGGAGCACAGATACGCAGTATTTT. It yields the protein CATKTSGSTDTQYF.

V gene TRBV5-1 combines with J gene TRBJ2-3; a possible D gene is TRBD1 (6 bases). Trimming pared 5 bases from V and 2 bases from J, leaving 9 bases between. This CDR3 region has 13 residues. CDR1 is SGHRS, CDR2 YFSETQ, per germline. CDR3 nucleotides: TGCGCCAGCAGGACAGGACCCACAGATACGCAGTATTTT. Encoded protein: CASRTGPTDTQYF. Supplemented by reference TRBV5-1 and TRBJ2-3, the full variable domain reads KAGVTQTPRYLIKTRGQQVTLSCSPISGHRSVSWYQQTPGQGLQFLFEYFSETQRNKGNFPGRFSGRQFSNSRSEMNVSTLELGDSALYLCASRTGPTDTQYFGPGTRLTVL.

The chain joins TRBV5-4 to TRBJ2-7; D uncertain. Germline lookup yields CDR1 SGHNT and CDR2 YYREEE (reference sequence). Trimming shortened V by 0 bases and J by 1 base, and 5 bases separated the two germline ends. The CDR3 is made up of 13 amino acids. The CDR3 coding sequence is TGTGCCAGCAGCTTGGGCAGATCCTACGAGCAGTACTTC. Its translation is CASSLGRSYEQYF.

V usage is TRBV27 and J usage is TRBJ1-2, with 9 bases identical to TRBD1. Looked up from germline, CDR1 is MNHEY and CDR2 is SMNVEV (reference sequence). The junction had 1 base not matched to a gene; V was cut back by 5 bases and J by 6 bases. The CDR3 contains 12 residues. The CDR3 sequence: CASSGTGHGYTF. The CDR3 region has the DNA TGTGCCAGCAGTGGGACAGGGCATGGCTACACCTTC.

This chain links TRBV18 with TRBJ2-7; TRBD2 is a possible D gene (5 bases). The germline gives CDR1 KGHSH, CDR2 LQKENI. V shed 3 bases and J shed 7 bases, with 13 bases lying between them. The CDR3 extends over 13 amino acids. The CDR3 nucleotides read TGTGCCAGCTCACCGGTCGAACGCGGGGAGCAGTACTTC. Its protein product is CASSPVERGEQYF.

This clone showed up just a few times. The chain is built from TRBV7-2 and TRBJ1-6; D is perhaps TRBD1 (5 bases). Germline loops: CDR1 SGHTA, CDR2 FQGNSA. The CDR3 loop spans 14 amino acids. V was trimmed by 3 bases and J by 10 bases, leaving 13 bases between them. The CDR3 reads CASSFDSLRSPLHF. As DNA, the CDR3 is TGTGCCAGCAGCTTCGACAGTCTTCGGTCACCCCTCCACTTT.

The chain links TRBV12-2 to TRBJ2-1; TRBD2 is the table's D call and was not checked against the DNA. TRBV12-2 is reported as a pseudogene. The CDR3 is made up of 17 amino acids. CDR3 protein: CASRLPLAASSYNEQFF. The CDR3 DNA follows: TGTGCAAGTCGCTTACCCCTAGCGGCAAGCTCCTACAATGAGCAGTTCTTC.

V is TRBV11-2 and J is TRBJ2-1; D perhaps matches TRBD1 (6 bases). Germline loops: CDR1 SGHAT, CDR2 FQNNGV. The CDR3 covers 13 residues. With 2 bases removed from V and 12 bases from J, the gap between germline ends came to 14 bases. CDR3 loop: CASSLSQGMWQFF. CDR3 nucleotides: TGTGCCAGCAGCTTATCCCAGGGGATGTGGCAGTTCTTC. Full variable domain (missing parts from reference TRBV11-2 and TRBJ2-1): EAGVAQSPRYKIIEKRQSVAFWCNPISGHATLYWYQQILGQGPKLLIQFQNNGVVDDSQLPKDRFSAERLKGVDSTLKIQPAKLEDSAVYLCASSLSQGMWQFFGPGTRLTVL.

CDR3 bases: TGTGCCAGCAGCGTAGACCCAGACCCGGGAACTGAAGCTTTCTTT. Residues: CASSVDPDPGTEAFF. The rearrangement joins TRBV9 to TRBJ1-1, with D unclear. V lost 0 bases to trimming and J lost 5 bases, with 14 bases between them. The CDR3 covers 15 residues. CDR1 is SGDLS and CDR2 is YYNGEE in the germline V gene.

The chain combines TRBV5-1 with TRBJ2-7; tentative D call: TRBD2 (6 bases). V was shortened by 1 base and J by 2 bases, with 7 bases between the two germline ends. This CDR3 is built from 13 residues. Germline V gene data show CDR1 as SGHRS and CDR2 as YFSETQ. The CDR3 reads CASSLTGAYEQYF. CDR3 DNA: TGCGCCAGCAGCTTGACGGGGGCCTACGAGCAGTACTTC. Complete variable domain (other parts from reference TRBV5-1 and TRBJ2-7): KAGVTQTPRYLIKTRGQQVTLSCSPISGHRSVSWYQQTPGQGLQFLFEYFSETQRNKGNFPGRFSGRQFSNSRSEMNVSTLELGDSALYLCASSLTGAYEQYFGPGTRLTVT.

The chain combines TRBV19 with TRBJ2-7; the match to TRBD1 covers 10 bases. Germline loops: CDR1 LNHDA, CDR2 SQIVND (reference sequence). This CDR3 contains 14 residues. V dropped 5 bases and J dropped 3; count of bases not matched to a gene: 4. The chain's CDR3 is CASSDRTGGYEQYF. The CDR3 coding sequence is TGTGCCAGTAGTGACCGGACAGGGGGCTACGAGCAGTACTTC.